Following are 5 T cell receptor beta chains from one sample sequenced in a study of T-cell memory formation after mild COVID-19. Each CDR3 protein gets one entry after TCRdb re-called the 5' RACE reads with MiXCR. The sample includes about 470,000 distinct CDR3 sequences, roughly 23% of them seen just once. Source material: PBMCs or a T cell subset sorted from them (not recorded which). These receptors were obtained from an adult woman who had mild COVID-19 (a few samples of this study predate the infection). Cell type and time point are not known.

The chain has TRBV2 and TRBJ1-5, with 8 nucleotides matching TRBD1. The V gene's germline CDR1 is SNHLY and CDR2 FYNNEI. Trimming cost V 5 bases and J 3 bases; bases outside gene matches: 6. This CDR3 is 15 amino acids long. CDR3 protein: CASSTDRAPNQPQHF. The DNA of the CDR3 is TGTGCCAGCAGTACGGACAGGGCCCCCAATCAGCCCCAGCATTTT.

The chain joins TRBV7-8 to TRBJ2-5; 9 positions agree with TRBD1. Trimming took 4 bases from V and 5 from J; bases not matched to a gene: 8. The V gene's germline CDR1 is SGHVS and CDR2 FQNEAQ. This CDR3 contains 15 residues. CDR3 loop: CASSWGQGKVETQYF. As DNA, the CDR3 is TGTGCCAGCAGCTGGGGACAGGGAAAAGTCGAGACCCAGTACTTC.

The chain has TRBV5-1 and TRBJ2-5; D perhaps matches TRBD2 (5 bases). V lost 6 bases, J lost 1 base, and 16 bases lay in between. The CDR3 contains 15 residues. Germline V gene lookup returns CDR1 SGHRS and CDR2 YFSETQ. CDR3 protein: CASNHGDATQETQYF. The CDR3 DNA reads TGCGCCAGCAACCACGGGGATGCTACCCAAGAGACCCAGTACTTC.

V is TRBV7-9 and J is TRBJ2-7; unclear D gene. V was trimmed by 7 bases and J by 7 bases, leaving 17 bases between them. Germline CDR1 SEHNR, CDR2 FQNEAQ (reference sequence). The CDR3 sequence is 13 residues long. The DNA for the CDR3 is TGTGCCAGCACCGAGGACCGGACCCGGGAGCAGTACTTC. It encodes CASTEDRTREQYF.

This sequence joins TRBV12-3 or TRBV12-4 and TRBJ2-7; the match to TRBD2 covers 7 bases. CDR3 length: 16 residues. J gave up 2 bases and V 3 bases, and 10 bases lay outside the gene matches. CDR3 coding DNA: TGTGCCAGCAGTTTTAGGGCCGGGACTAACCCCTACGAGCAGTACTTC. It encodes CASSFRAGTNPYEQYF.